What follows are 18 T cell receptor beta chains derived from one specimen sequenced in a study of beta chain features in type 1 diabetes. Points from the study as a whole: Shorter TCRB CDR3s, moderately but significantly so, were found in Type 1 diabetes patients in all four CD4+ subsets.

No antigens are known for them. Reverse transcribing all isolated RNA meant expressed TCRB transcripts were sequenced. TCRdb's copy holds only in-frame clones and misses some; the assay was immunoSEQ multiplex PCR. This sample has 300,000 to 350,000 clones, with less than 15% found just once. Input material: naive CD4+ T cells from blood. The receptors derive from a woman younger than 30 with type 1 diabetes.

The chain couples TRBV10-3 to TRBJ2-2, with TRBD2 as a possible D gene (5 bases). V was cut by 2 bases and J by 13 bases, with 17 bases left in between. The germline V gene encodes CDR1 ENHRY and CDR2 SYGVKD. This CDR3 has 14 amino acids. The CDR3 is CAISEIGGGSGLFF. DNA for the CDR3: TGTGCCATCAGTGAGATCGGAGGCGGTTCCGGGCTGTTTTTT.

The chain is built from TRBV30 and TRBJ1-2; D unclear. The germline gives CDR1 GTSNPN, CDR2 SVGIG (reference sequence). V lost 5 bases and J 8 bases, leaving 12 bases between the germline ends. The CDR3 contains 11 residues. DNA of the CDR3: TGTGCCTGGGGGCGGGGATACGGCTACACCTTC. It yields the protein CAWGRGYGYTF.

The table lists this clone with a few counts. The chain joins TRBV27 to TRBJ1-5; D gene ambiguous. Trimming shortened V by 3 bases and J by 7 bases, and 13 bases separated the two germline ends. The germline CDR1 and CDR2 sequences are MNHEY and SMNVEV (reference sequence). CDR3 length: 14 residues. CDR3 DNA sequence: TGTGCCAGCAGTTTTAAACCCAGCGACCAGCCCCAGCATTTT. Translated, it gives CASSFKPSDQPQHF.

This clone was counted only a few times. This chain connects TRBV5-1 to TRBJ1-2; D is perhaps TRBD1 (6 bases). CDR3 length: 14 residues. Trimming stripped 4 bases from V and 2 bases from J, with 12 bases between. From germline, CDR1 is SGHRS and CDR2 YFSETQ. Written as DNA, the CDR3 is TGCGCCAGCAGCACCCTACAGGGAAACTATGGCTACACCTTC. Translation: CASSTLQGNYGYTF.

V gene TRBV29-1 combines with J gene TRBJ2-7, with TRBD2 matching 13 bases. With V trimmed by 4 bases and J by 7 bases, 7 bases remained unmatched. CDR3 size: 14 residues. Germline V gene sequence: CDR1 SQVTM, CDR2 ANQGSEA. CDR3 loop: CSVGGLAGAEEQYF. Here the CDR3 DNA reads TGCAGCGTTGGAGGACTAGCGGGAGCTGAAGAGCAGTACTTC.

This clone was counted between two and nine times. The V call is TRBV11-2, the J call TRBJ2-3, with 10 bases fitting TRBD2. The CDR3 has 16 amino acids. J was trimmed by 3 bases and V by 4 bases; bases with no gene match: 7. The V gene's germline CDR1 is SGHAT and CDR2 FQNNGV. For the CDR3, the DNA is TGTGCCAGCAGCTACTCTAGCGGGAGAGGGACAGATACGCAGTATTTT. It yields the protein CASSYSSGRGTDTQYF. Full variable domain (remainder filled in from reference TRBV11-2 and TRBJ2-3): EAGVAQSPRYKIIEKRQSVAFWCNPISGHATLYWYQQILGQGPKLLIQFQNNGVVDDSQLPKDRFSAERLKGVDSTLKIQPAKLEDSAVYLCASSYSSGRGTDTQYFGPGTRLTVL.

This clone was counted a few times. This chain links TRBV12-5 with TRBJ2-1, with 9 bases fitting TRBD1. The CDR3 contains 15 residues. The V gene end was trimmed by 6 bases and the J gene end by 4 bases; junction bases not matched to a gene: 7. The germline V gene encodes CDR1 LGHNT and CDR2 FRNRAP. CDR3 DNA sequence: TGTGCTAGTGGAACTCCGGGACAGGGTTACAATGAGCAGTTCTTC. Amino acids: CASGTPGQGYNEQFF.

The rearrangement joins TRBV28 to TRBJ2-2; D unresolved. Trimming took off 5 bases at V and 3 bases at J, with 4 bases between the two ends. This CDR3 has 12 amino acids. Germline CDR1 MDHEN, CDR2 SYDVKM. The chain's CDR3 is CASSLYTGELFF. CDR3 DNA sequence: TGTGCCAGCAGTCTGTACACCGGGGAGCTGTTTTTT.

This clone was seen a few times. The chain carries TRBV30 and TRBJ2-7, with a possible D match to TRBD2 (5 bases). V was pared by 4 bases and J by 5 bases, with 18 bases between. This CDR3 has 14 residues. The germline V gene encodes CDR1 GTSNPN and CDR2 SVGIG (reference sequence). The CDR3 DNA follows: TGTGCCTGGAACCCCTCGGGGTCCTACCACGAGCAGTACTTC. It codes for CAWNPSGSYHEQYF. The full variable domain, with the rest looked up from reference TRBV30 and TRBJ2-7, is SQTIHQWPATLVQPVGSPLSLECTVEGTSNPNLYWYRQAAGRGLQLLFYSVGIGQISSEVPQNLSASRPQDRQFILSSKKLLLSDSGFYLCAWNPSGSYHEQYFGPGTRLTVT.

The chain is built from TRBV11-2 and TRBJ1-5; 7 bases line up with TRBD1. Unmatched junction bases numbered 9, after V lost 4 bases and J lost 6 bases. The CDR3 runs to 15 residues. Germline V gene lookup returns CDR1 SGHAT and CDR2 FQNNGV. CDR3 loop: CASSSNRGRGQPQHF. In nucleotides, the CDR3 is TGTGCCAGCAGCTCTAACAGGGGACGGGGTCAGCCCCAGCATTTT.

This chain links TRBV6-1 with TRBJ1-2; no clear D gene. This CDR3 contains 14 residues. Looked up from germline, CDR1 is MNHNS and CDR2 is SASEGT. V lost 0 bases and J 1 base, leaving 6 bases between the germline ends. CDR3 sequence (DNA): TGTGCCAGCAGTGAAGCCGGGATTAACTATGGCTACACCTTC. It yields the protein CASSEAGINYGYTF.

The rearrangement links TRBV7-9 to TRBJ1-1, with unresolved D. V was trimmed by 1 base and J by 0 bases, leaving 6 bases between them. Per germline, CDR1 SEHNR and CDR2 FQNEAQ (reference sequence). There are 14 residues in the CDR3. The CDR3 DNA sequence: TGTGCCAGCAGCTTAGGGCGGGTGAACACTGAAGCTTTCTTT. Protein: CASSLGRVNTEAFF.

This CDR3 reads CASSPRSLAGMGETQYF. The CDR3 DNA is TGTGCCAGCTCACCGAGGTCTCTAGCGGGAATGGGGGAGACCCAGTACTTC. The V gene is TRBV18, the J gene TRBJ2-5; 9 nucleotides match TRBD2. CDR1 and CDR2 (germline): KGHSH, LQKENI. V lost 3 bases to trimming and J lost 5 bases; unmatched junction nucleotides: 13. The CDR3 extends over 17 amino acids. Full variable domain (remainder filled in from reference TRBV18 and TRBJ2-5): NAGVMQNPRHLVRRRGQEARLRCSPMKGHSHVYWYRQLPEEGLKFMVYLQKENIIDESGMPKERFSAEFPKEGPSILRIQQVVRGDSAAYFCASSPRSLAGMGETQYFGPGTRLLVL.

Only a few counts were recorded for this clone. This sequence joins TRBV5-4 and TRBJ1-2; tentatively, D is TRBD1 (6 bases). The V gene's germline CDR1 is SGHNT and CDR2 YYREEE (reference sequence). CDR3 length: 14 residues. V shed 0 bases and J shed 7 bases, with 13 bases lying between them. CDR3 region: CASSLVGTRRGYTF. For the CDR3, the DNA is TGTGCCAGCAGCTTGGTTGGGACAAGGCGTGGCTACACCTTC.

There are a few counts of this clone. V is TRBV2 and J is TRBJ2-1; D is perhaps TRBD2 (6 bases). This CDR3 comprises 15 residues. The germline gives CDR1 SNHLY, CDR2 FYNNEI. Trimming shortened V by 3 bases and J by 6 bases, and 15 bases separated the two germline ends. Here the CDR3 reads CASSESLARANEQFF. CDR3 bases: TGTGCCAGCAGTGAGTCACTAGCCCGAGCCAATGAGCAGTTCTTC.

CDR3 amino acids: CASSPTGPRETQYF. In nucleotides, the CDR3 is TGTGCCAGCAGCCCGACAGGCCCTCGGGAGACCCAGTACTTC. V usage is TRBV7-9 and J usage is TRBJ2-5; TRBD1 is a possible D gene (6 bases). The CDR3 runs to 14 residues. Germline V gives CDR1 SEHNR, CDR2 FQNEAQ (reference sequence). Trimming removed 5 bases at V and 5 bases at J, with 15 bases between.

The J gene is TRBJ1-4, the V gene TRBV6-6; D not resolved. V dropped 5 bases and J dropped 7 bases, with 8 bases sitting between them. The CDR3 sequence is 12 residues long. Looked up from germline, CDR1 is MNHNY and CDR2 is SVGAGI (reference sequence). CDR3 region: CASSPRVEKLFF. CDR3 DNA sequence: TGTGCCAGCAGTCCCCGCGTTGAAAAACTGTTTTTT.

This clone was counted between two and nine times. This CDR3 is CASSRSGTTYEQYV. The CDR3 DNA sequence: TGTGCCAGCTCAAGATCCGGGACAACCTACGAGCAGTACGTC. The chain recombines TRBV18 with TRBJ2-7; possible D gene TRBD1, 6 bases. The CDR3 consists of 14 residues. V lost 5 bases and J 2 bases, leaving 13 bases between the germline ends. The V gene's germline CDR1 is KGHSH and CDR2 LQKENI.